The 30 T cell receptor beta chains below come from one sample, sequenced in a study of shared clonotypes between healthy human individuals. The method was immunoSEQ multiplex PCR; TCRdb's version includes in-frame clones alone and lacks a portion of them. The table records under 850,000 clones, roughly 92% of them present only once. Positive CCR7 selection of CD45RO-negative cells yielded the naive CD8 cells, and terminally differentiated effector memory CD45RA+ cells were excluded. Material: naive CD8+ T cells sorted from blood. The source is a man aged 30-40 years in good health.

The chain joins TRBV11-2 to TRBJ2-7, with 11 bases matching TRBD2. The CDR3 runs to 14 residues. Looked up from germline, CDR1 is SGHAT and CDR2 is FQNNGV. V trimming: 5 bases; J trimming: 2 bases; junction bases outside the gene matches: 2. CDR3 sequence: CASSMGLAAYEQYF. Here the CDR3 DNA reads TGTGCCAGCAGCATGGGACTAGCGGCCTACGAGCAGTACTTC.

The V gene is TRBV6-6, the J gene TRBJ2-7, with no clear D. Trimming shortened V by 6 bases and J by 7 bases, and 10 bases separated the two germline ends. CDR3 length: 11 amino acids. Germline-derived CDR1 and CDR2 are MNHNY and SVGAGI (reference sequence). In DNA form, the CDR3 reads TGTGCCAGCAGCCCCGATAGGGAGCAGTACTTC. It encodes CASSPDREQYF.

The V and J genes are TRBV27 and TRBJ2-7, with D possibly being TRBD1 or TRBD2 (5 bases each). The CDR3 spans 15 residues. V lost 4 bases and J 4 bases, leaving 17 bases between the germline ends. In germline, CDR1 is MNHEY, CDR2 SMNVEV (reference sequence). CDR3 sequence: CASSSPTSGGYEQYF. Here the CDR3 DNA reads TGTGCCAGCAGTTCCCCCACTAGTGGGGGTTACGAGCAGTACTTC.

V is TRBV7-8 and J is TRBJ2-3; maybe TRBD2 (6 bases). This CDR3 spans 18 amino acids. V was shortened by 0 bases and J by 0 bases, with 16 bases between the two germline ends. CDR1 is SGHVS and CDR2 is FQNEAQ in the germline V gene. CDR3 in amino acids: CASSLAPEGPVSTDTQYF. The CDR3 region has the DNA TGTGCCAGCAGCTTAGCGCCGGAGGGTCCGGTAAGCACAGATACGCAGTATTTT.

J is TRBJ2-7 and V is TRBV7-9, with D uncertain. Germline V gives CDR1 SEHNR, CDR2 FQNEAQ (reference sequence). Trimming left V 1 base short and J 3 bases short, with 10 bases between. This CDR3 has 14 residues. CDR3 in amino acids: CASSLDALLYEQYF. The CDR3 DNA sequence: TGTGCCAGCAGCTTAGACGCCCTGCTCTACGAGCAGTACTTC.

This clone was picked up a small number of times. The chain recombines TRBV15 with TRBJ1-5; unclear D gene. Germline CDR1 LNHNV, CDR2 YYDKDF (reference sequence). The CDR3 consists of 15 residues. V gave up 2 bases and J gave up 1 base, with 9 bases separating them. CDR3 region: CATSRNRVSNQPQHF. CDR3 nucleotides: TGTGCCACCAGCAGAAACCGTGTGAGCAATCAGCCCCAGCATTTT.

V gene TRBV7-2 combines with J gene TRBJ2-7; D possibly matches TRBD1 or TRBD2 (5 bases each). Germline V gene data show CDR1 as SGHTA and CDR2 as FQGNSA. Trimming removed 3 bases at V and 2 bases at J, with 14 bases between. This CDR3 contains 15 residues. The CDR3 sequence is CASSFYLGPTYEQYF. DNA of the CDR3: TGTGCCAGCAGCTTTTATTTGGGACCAACCTACGAGCAGTACTTC.

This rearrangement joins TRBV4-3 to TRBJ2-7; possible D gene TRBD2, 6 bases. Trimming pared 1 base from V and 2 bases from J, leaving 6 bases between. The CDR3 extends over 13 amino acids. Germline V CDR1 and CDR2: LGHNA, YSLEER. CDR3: CASSQGGAYEQYF. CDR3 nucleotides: TGCGCCAGCAGCCAAGGGGGGGCCTACGAGCAGTACTTC.

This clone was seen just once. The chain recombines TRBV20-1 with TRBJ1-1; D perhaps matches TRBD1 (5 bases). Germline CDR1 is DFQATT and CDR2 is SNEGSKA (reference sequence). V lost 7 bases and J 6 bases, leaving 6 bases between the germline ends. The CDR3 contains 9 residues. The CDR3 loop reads CSVGAEAFF. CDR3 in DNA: TGCAGTGTAGGGGCTGAAGCTTTCTTT.

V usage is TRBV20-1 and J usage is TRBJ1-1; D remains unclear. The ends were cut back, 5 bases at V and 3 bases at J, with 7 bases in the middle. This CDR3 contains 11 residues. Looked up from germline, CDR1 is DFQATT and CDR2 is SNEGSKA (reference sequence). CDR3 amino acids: CSAAPDTEAFF. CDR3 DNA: TGCAGTGCTGCTCCGGACACTGAAGCTTTCTTT.

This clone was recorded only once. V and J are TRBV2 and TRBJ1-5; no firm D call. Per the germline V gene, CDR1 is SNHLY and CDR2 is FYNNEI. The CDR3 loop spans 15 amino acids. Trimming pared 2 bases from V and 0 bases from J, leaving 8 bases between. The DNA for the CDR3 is TGTGCCAGCAGTGAAACCCCACGTAGCAATCAGCCCCAGCATTTT. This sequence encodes CASSETPRSNQPQHF. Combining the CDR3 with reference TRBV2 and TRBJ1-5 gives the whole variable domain EPEVTQTPSHQVTQMGQEVILRCVPISNHLYFYWYRQILGQKVEFLVSFYNNEISEKSEIFDDQFSVERPDGSNFTLKIRSTKLEDSAMYFCASSETPRSNQPQHFGDGTRLSIL.

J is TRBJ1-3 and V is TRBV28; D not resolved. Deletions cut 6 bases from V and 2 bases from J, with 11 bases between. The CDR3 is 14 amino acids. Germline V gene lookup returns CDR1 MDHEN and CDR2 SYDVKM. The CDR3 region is CASSLWRTGNTIYF. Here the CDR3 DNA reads TGTGCCAGCAGCCTCTGGCGGACTGGAAACACCATATATTTT.

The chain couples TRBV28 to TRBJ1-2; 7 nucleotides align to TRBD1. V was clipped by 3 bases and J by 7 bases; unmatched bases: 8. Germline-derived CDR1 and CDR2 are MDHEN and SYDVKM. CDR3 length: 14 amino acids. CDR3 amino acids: CASSFPGGGFGYTF. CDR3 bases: TGTGCCAGCAGTTTTCCAGGGGGGGGCTTTGGCTACACCTTC.

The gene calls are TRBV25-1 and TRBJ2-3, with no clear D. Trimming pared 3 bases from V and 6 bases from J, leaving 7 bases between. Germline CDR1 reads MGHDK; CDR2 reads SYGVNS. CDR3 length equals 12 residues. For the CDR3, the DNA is TGTGCCAGCAGTGACCCATATGATACGCAGTATTTT. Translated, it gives CASSDPYDTQYF.

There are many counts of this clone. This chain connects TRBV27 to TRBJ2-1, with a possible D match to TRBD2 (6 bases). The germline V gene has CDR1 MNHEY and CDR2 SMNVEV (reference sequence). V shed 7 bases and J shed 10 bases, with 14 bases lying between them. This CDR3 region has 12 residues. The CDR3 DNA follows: TGTGCCAGCAACCTACCGGGACTGGAGCAGTTCTTC. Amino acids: CASNLPGLEQFF.

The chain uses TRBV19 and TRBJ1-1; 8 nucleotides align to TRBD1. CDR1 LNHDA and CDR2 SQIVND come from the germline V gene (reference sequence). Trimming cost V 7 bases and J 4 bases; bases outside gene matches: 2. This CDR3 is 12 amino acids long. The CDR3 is CASNTGGTEAFF. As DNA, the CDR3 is TGTGCCAGTAACACAGGGGGCACTGAAGCTTTCTTT.

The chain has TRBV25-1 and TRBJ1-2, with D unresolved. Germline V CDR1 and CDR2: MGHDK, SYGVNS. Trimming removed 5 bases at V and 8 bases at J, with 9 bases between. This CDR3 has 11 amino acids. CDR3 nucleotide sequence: TGTGCCAGCAGTTTAGGACTGGGCTACACCTTC. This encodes CASSLGLGYTF.

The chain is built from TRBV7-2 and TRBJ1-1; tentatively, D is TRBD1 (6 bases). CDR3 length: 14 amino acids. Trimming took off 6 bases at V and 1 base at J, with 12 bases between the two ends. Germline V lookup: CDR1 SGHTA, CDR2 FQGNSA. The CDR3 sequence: CASSYLQGNTEAFF. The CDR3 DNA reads TGTGCCAGCAGTTACCTACAGGGGAACACTGAAGCTTTCTTT. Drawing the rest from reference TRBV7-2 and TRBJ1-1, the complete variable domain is GAGVSQSPSNKVTEKGKDVELRCDPISGHTALYWYRQSLGQGLEFLIYFQGNSAPDKSGLPSDRFSAERTGGSVSTLTIQRTQQEDSAVYLCASSYLQGNTEAFFGQGTRLTVV.

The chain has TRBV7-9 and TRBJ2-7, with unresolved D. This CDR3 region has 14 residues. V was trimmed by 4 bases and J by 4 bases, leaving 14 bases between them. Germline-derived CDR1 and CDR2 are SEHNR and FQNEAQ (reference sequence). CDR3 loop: CASSSQMLGYEQYF. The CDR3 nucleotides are TGTGCCAGCAGCTCACAAATGTTAGGTTACGAGCAGTACTTC. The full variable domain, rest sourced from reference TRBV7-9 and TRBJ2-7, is DTGVSQNPRHKITKRGQNVTFRCDPISEHNRLYWYRQTLGQGPEFLTYFQNEAQLEKSRLLSDRFSAERPKGSFSTLEIQRTEQGDSAMYLCASSSQMLGYEQYFGPGTRLTVT.

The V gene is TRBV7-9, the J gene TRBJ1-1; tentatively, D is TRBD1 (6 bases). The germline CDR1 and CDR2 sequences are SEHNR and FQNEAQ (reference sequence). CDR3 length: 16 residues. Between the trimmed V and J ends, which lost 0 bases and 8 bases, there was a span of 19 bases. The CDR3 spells CASSLAAGTLSREAFF. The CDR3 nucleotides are TGTGCCAGCAGCTTAGCAGCCGGGACACTGTCCCGCGAAGCTTTCTTT. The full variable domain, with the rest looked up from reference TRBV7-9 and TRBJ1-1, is DTGVSQNPRHKITKRGQNVTFRCDPISEHNRLYWYRQTLGQGPEFLTYFQNEAQLEKSRLLSDRFSAERPKGSFSTLEIQRTEQGDSAMYLCASSLAAGTLSREAFFGQGTRLTVV.

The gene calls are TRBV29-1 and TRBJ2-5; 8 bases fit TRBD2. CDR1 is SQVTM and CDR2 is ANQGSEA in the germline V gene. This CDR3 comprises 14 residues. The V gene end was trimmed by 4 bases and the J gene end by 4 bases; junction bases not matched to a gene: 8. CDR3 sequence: CSVASSGSPETQYF. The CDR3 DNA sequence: TGCAGCGTTGCGTCCAGCGGGAGTCCAGAGACCCAGTACTTC.

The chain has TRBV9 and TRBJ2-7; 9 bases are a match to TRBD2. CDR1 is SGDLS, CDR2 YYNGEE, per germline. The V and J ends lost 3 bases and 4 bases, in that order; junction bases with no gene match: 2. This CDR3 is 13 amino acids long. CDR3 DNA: TGTGCCAGCAGCGACGGACTAGCGTACGAGCAGTACTTC. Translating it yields CASSDGLAYEQYF.

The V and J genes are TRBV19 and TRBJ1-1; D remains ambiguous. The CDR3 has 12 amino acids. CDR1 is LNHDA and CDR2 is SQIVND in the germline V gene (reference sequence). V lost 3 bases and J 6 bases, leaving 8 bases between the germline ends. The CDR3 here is CASSILGAEAFF. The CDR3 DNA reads TGTGCCAGTAGTATCCTTGGCGCTGAAGCTTTCTTT.

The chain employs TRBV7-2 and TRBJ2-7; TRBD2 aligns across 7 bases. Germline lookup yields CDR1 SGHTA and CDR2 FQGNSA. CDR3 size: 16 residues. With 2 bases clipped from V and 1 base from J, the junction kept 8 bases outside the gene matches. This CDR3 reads CASSLPPGGRSYEQYF. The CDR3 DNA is TGTGCCAGCAGCTTACCACCAGGCGGGAGATCCTACGAGCAGTACTTC.

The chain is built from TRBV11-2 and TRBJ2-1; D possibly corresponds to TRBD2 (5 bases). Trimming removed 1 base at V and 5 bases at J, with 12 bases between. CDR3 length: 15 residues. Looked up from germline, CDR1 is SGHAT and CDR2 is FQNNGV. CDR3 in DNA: TGTGCCAGCAGCTTAGGTCCGGGAAACAACAATGAGCAGTTCTTC. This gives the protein CASSLGPGNNNEQFF.

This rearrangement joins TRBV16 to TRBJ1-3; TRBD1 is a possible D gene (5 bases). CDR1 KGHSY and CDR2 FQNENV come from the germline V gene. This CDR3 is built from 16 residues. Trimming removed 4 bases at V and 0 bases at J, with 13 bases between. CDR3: CASSPSGPNSGNTIYF. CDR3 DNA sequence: TGTGCCAGCAGCCCCTCGGGACCGAACTCTGGAAACACCATATATTTT.

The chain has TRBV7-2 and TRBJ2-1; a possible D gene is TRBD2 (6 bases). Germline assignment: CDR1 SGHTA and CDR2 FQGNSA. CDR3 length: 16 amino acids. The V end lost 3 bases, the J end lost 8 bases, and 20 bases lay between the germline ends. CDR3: CASSFTGGMWVHEQFF. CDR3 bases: TGTGCCAGCAGCTTCACTGGCGGGATGTGGGTTCATGAGCAGTTCTTC.

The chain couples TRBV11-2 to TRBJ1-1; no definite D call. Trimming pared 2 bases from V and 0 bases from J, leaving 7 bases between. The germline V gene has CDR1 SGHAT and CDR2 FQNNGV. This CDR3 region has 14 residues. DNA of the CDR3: TGTGCCAGCAGCTTATCGATGCTGAACACTGAAGCTTTCTTT. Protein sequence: CASSLSMLNTEAFF.

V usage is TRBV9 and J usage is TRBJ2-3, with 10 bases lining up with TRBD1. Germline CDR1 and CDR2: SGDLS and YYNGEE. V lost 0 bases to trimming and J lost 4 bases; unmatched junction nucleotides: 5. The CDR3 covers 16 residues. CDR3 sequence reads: CASSVEGQGFADTQYF. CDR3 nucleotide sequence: TGTGCCAGCAGCGTAGAGGGACAGGGGTTTGCAGATACGCAGTATTTT.

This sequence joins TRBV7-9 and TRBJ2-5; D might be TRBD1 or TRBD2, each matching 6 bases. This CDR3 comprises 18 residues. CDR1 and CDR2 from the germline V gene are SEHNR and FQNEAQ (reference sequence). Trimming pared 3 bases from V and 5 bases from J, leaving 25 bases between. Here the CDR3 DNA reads TGTGCCAGCAGCTTTATACGATCACAGGGAATAGGAGGGGAGACCCAGTACTTC. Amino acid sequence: CASSFIRSQGIGGETQYF.